The present T cell receptor (beta chain) was sequenced within a study of PD-L1 blockade in urothelial cancer. Study-level information: In the patient group, most of the roughly 30 were males with bladder-origin urothelial cancer. T cell content in blood samples showed a median of around 140,000.

TCRdb's copy holds only in-frame clones and misses some; the assay was immunoSEQ multiplex PCR. The repertoire consists of about 95,000 clones, with 87% occurring once and the leading ten covering roughly 2%. Germline CDR1 is SGHNT and CDR2 is YYREEE (reference sequence). This CDR3 has 16 residues. Trimming took 3 bases from V and 5 from J, leaving 21 bases between them. Time point defined: pretreatment peripheral blood. The chain is built from TRBV5-4 and TRBJ2-7, with D maybe TRBD2 (6 bases). This clonotype was sampled from a man aged 55 to 70 with urothelial cancer. Sample: PBMCs, taken around atezolizumab (anti-PD-L1) treatment. CDR3 coding DNA: TGTGCCAGCAGCTCAAGGAAGGGGACTGATGGGAACGAGCAGTACTTC. Translated: CASSSRKGTDGNEQYF.